This paragraph reports one T cell receptor beta chain. This clonotype was recorded many times. This receptor's antigen is unknown. Per-base quality was not reported, and no clone a single base away is much larger than it. The sample originates from a study of T cells in Graves' hyperthyroidism and ophthalmopathy (dated by TCRdb to the late 2010s). Describing the broader study: TCR V-J signatures able to tell the groups apart were searched for in a discovery cohort of 95 or so patients, of whom 40 to 45 had Graves' ophthalmopathy and more than 55 had stable Graves' hyperthyroidism. Prospective prediction of ophthalmopathy was tested in an independent validation cohort consisting of some 20 hyperthyroidism patients and over 15 patients who later progressed to ophthalmopathy. The approximately 98 discovery patients were randomly divided into training and test sets at a 7:3 ratio. The study also compared thyroid tissue and blood T-cell repertoires from about six Graves' hyperthyroidism patients. Once sampling was done, hyperthyroidism patients were given methimazole at a starting dose of 30 mg daily, whereas ophthalmopathy patients were given high-dose intravenous methylprednisolone. The paper reports TCR Vbeta CDR3 sequencing of some 140 peripheral blood samples: around 45 ophthalmopathy, approximately 74 hyperthyroidism and 17 progressor patients. Summary of the overall study and its limitations: No statistical method was used to fix the sample size in advance, and group allocation was not hidden from the investigators. In validation, progression to ophthalmopathy was predicted by the model with 65% to 71% sensitivity and 72% to 80% specificity, a median of roughly 6.4 months before onset. In cross-validation, a model built on a 13 V-J signature told ophthalmopathy apart from stable hyperthyroidism with 87.88% sensitivity and roughly 82% specificity, and in testing the same model reached 80%/75%. Most expanded thyroid clonotypes (frequency above 0.001) were also found in blood, which suggests that blood repertoires may mirror thyroid immune responses.

Patients with uncontrolled infections, other autoimmune diseases, pregnancy or lactation were excluded. Diagnoses were based on clinical symptoms, serum thyroxine and TRAb, thyroid ultrasound and orbital computed tomography. Trizol reagent was used to extract total RNA, and RNA quality was then checked on an Agilent 2100 Bioanalyzer. The germline ends are 10 bases apart after V is trimmed by 9 bases and J by 5 bases. The CDR1 and CDR2 encoded by the germline V gene are MDHEN and SYDVKM. The CDR3 runs 11 amino acids, cysteine and phenylalanine included. Here the CDR3 DNA is all that survives: 33 bases in frame from base 1. Amplification of TCR beta CDR3 regions was carried out from RNA transcripts. A first-round RT-PCR of the TCR CDR3 used the HTBI primer set with the Qiagen OneStep RT-PCR kit. Libraries were constructed in a second round of multiplex PCR, after which size selection and purification were performed. Paired-end sequencing of the libraries was performed with 100 bp reads on an Illumina HiSeq2000. The published analysis was carried out like this. Raw data were processed with SOAPnuke, discarding reads with adapters, uncalled bases, mean Phred below 15, or no exact constant-primer or identifier match. COPE v1.2.5 was used to merge the high-quality paired reads, and each unique nucleotide sequence was defined as a clonotype. MiTCR v1.1 was used to align clonotypes to the IMGT TRBV, TRBD and TRBJ reference segments. The analysis was restricted to V-J combinations with a frequency above 0.0001, which together covered 99% to 99.2% of the repertoires. A TCS score was defined as the ratio between F50 (clonal expansion) and ExV (chaos), using BLOSUM62-based TCRdist between CDR3 peptides within each V-J. Welch's t-statistics and random forest reduced 514 V-J features to 13, which were used in a naive Bayes classifier (R e1071). Thyroid-blood repertoire similarity was quantified with the Morisita-Horn index. The public reads were run again by TCRdb, first through fastp at Q25 and then through MiXCR, and only productive beta chains were kept. Each entry is one CDR3 protein sequence, shown with its most common DNA and genes. In this record, the V and J calls reflect TCRdb's handling and not the investigators' own analysis. The sample yields roughly 500,000 distinct CDR3 sequences; around 46% were counted once. 15% to 20% of the sample goes to the ten largest clones.

The source material was peripheral blood or thyroid tissue (not recorded which). Here the chain combines TRBV28 and TRBJ1-1; the D gene assignment is ambiguous. The TCR sequence derives from an adult woman with Graves' disease, either hyperthyroidism or ophthalmopathy (not recorded which). The CDR3 protein sequence reads: CASITETEAFF. The sequenced DNA is TGTGCCAGTATAACGGAGACTGAAGCTTTCTTT.